This T cell receptor (beta chain) is drawn from a study of blood T cell repertoires in COVID-19. Study processing details: Using reference gene primer amplification, nucleated cell counts were estimated. Sequencing was performed with immunoSEQ multiplex PCR; in TCRdb, only in-frame clones are kept and a portion is missing. V and J calls and clone size are given by that table; D and trimming were obtained from the DNA. The table includes 120,000 or so clones, 85% detected once. This CDR3 has 16 amino acids. With V trimmed by 1 base and J by 7 bases, 4 bases remained unmatched. From germline, CDR1 is SGHTA and CDR2 FQGTGA.

The chain couples TRBV7-3 to TRBJ2-3; 14 bases are a match to TRBD2. Material: peripheral blood. The TCR originated in an elderly woman with acute or convalescent COVID-19. The DNA for the CDR3 is TGTGCCAGCAGCTTAAAGGGGACTAGCGGGGGATATACGCAGTATTTT. Protein: CASSLKGTSGGYTQYF.